A selection of T cell receptor beta chains follows, all from one sample in a study of T cell repertoires in cytomegalovirus infection. Their recognized antigens are unknown. TCRdb re-derived calls from the reads in MiXCR, one entry per CDR3 protein. The sample carries 300,000 or so distinct CDR3 sequences, roughly 25% recorded once. The specimen comprised cultured PBMCs, sampled from culture after CMV antigen stimulation. The origin of the receptors is a human donor in good health (CMV status not recorded). Some clones in this sample may be carry-over from other donors' samples. Both conserved end residues are trimmed from each CDR3.

v_call	cdr3_aa
TRBV25-1	ANIWDRSNEKLF
TRBV6-2/TRBV6-3	ASRGYTYEQY
TRBV7-3	ASREAAGGPSEQF
TRBV7-2	ASSPTSGETQY
TRBV11-1	ASSLDRVLDEQY
TRBV19	ATSPFAGNTIY
TRBV12-3/TRBV12-4	ASIPVLSYNEQF
TRBV12-5	ASGLVLGNTGELF
TRBV7-2	ASSNRQGRETQY
TRBV14	ASSQGTSSLQETQY
TRBV20-1	SASEGWLGGYT
TRBV2	ASSLAGNYEQY
TRBV7-9	ASSERQGRTDTQY
TRBV4-3	ASSQETSGTSDTQY
TRBV11-2	ASSLRASRRASSYNEQF
TRBV27	ASSWGAGQPQH
TRBV5-1	ASSLSGAGVSAETQY
TRBV24-1	ATSDSGSGELF
TRBV11-1	ATEPGDAGELF
TRBV9	ASSARDLVSPLH
TRBV7-2	ASSTSGQKDYEQY
TRBV20-1	SATRGGGYT
TRBV7-2	ASSYDSGTYEQY
TRBV3-1	ASSRSLDQPQH
TRBV6-5	ASSYSRVSRMLF
TRBV20-1	SARRQVNEKLF
TRBV7-4	ASTNGLAGGTGELF
TRBV6-1	ASIFPGTDTQY
TRBV12-3/TRBV12-4	ASSFAGFANEQF
TRBV18	ASSPGPGERSYT
TRBV20-1	SANRDGDRSYEQY
TRBV19	ASSMRSELGEQF
TRBV4-3	ASSQDRVDTEAF
TRBV5-3	ARSLGTSGNTRNERQF
TRBV19	ASSDWAPNTEAF
TRBV28	ASSFPTTGRRY
TRBV28	ASSLSGSTHEQY
TRBV28	ASSFRANRGKASGANVLT
TRBV6-1	ASSEGHRAQPQH
TRBV7-9	ASSSTMENSAEQY
TRBV7-2	ASSLGAGYT